This T cell receptor (beta chain) was observed in a study of blood T cell repertoires in COVID-19. The overall study: Material from acute and convalescent COVID-19 was sourced from the United States, Italy and Spain. PBMCs, B-cell-depleted T cells, or T cells provided the cDNA or gDNA that made up the material.

This CDR3 has 12 amino acids. Trimming removed 2 bases at V and 8 bases at J, with 9 bases between. Source study methods: Nucleated cell counts were estimated from reference gene primer amplification. The assay was immunoSEQ multiplex PCR, and TCRdb's table has in-frame clones only and misses some. V, J and clone size are taken as reported in that table, and D and trimming were inferred from the DNA itself. The sample shows under 60,000 clones, 79% of them seen only once. This chain joins TRBV12-3 or TRBV12-4 and TRBJ1-2; tentative D call: TRBD1 (6 bases). The sample taken for sequencing was peripheral blood. The clonotype comes from a man in his 70s with acute or convalescent COVID-19. In DNA, the CDR3 is TGTGCCAGCAGTTTAATGAGGGGGGGCTACACCTTC. This codes for CASSLMRGGYTF.